A single sample gave rise to the 29 T cell receptor beta chains below, sequenced in a study of cytomegalovirus exposure and HLA in healthy donors. PCR used 60 Vbeta primers and 13 Jbeta primers. Only in-frame clones appear in the TCRdb table, and some are missing; sequencing was by immunoSEQ multiplex PCR. This sample lists tens of thousands of clones; its ten largest clones have less than 0.65%. The specimen sequenced was PBMCs. These receptors all stem from a man between 50 and 59 years old in good health and CMV-seronegative.

This rearrangement joins TRBV6-5 to TRBJ1-4; the match to TRBD1 covers 7 bases. This CDR3 region has 14 residues. Germline V gives CDR1 MNHEY, CDR2 SVGAGI. With 2 bases clipped from V and 7 bases from J, the junction kept 4 bases outside the gene matches. In DNA form, the CDR3 reads TGTGCCAGCAGTTACCGACAGGGTGGTGAAAAACTGTTTTTT. This gives the protein CASSYRQGGEKLFF.

CDR3 sequence reads: CASSLTGGSNEQYF. CDR3 nucleotides: TGTGCCAGCAGCTTAACAGGGGGTTCCAACGAGCAGTACTTC. V gene TRBV28 combines with J gene TRBJ2-7; 8 bases are a match to TRBD1. CDR1 is MDHEN, CDR2 SYDVKM, per germline. V lost 6 bases and J lost 5; bases outside the gene matches: 9. The CDR3 loop spans 14 amino acids.

As concerns this clone: The identical CDR3 is also encoded by other nucleotide sequences in the sample. The chain links TRBV5-1 to TRBJ1-1; 7 nucleotides agree with TRBD1. This CDR3 is 15 amino acids long. Germline-derived CDR1 and CDR2 are SGHRS and YFSETQ. V lost 1 base to trimming and J lost 2 bases; unmatched junction nucleotides: 5. CDR3 nucleotides: TGCGCCAGCAGCTTGAGGACAGGCCCCAACACTGAAGCTTTCTTT. It yields the protein CASSLRTGPNTEAFF.

This chain uses TRBV5-1 with TRBJ2-7; TRBD1 matches 10 bases. Per germline, CDR1 SGHRS and CDR2 YFSETQ. Germline trimming cut 0 bases from V and 3 bases from J; bases unmatched to any gene: 9. CDR3 length equals 17 residues. CDR3 DNA sequence: TGCGCCAGCAGCTTGGTGACAGGGGGCGTTTTGAGCTACGAGCAGTACTTC. Protein product: CASSLVTGGVLSYEQYF.

The rearrangement joins TRBV18 to TRBJ1-2, with 7 bases aligning to TRBD1. Per germline, CDR1 KGHSH and CDR2 LQKENI. V dropped 3 bases and J dropped 2; count of bases not matched to a gene: 0. The CDR3 covers 13 residues. CDR3 bases: TGTGCCAGCTCACCGACAGGGAACTATGGCTACACCTTC. Translated, it gives CASSPTGNYGYTF.

V is TRBV25-1 and J is TRBJ1-1; 8 nucleotides line up with TRBD1. The V gene's germline CDR1 is MGHDK and CDR2 SYGVNS. There are 14 residues in the CDR3. V shed 6 bases, J shed 8 bases, and the junction held 11 bases outside the gene matches. In nucleotides, the CDR3 is TGTGCCAGCAGGGGGACAGGTCTTCTTTCCGAAGCTTTCTTT. This sequence encodes CASRGTGLLSEAFF. The whole variable domain, remainder taken from reference TRBV25-1 and TRBJ1-1, is EADIYQTPRYLVIGTGKKITLECSQTMGHDKMYWYQQDPGMELHLIHYSYGVNSTEKGDLSSESTVSRIRTEHFPLTLESARPSHTSQYLCASRGTGLLSEAFFGQGTRLTVV.

The gene calls are TRBV28 and TRBJ2-7, with D perhaps TRBD1 (5 bases). Trimming shortened V by 1 base and J by 2 bases, and 18 bases separated the two germline ends. CDR1 MDHEN and CDR2 SYDVKM come from the germline V gene. The CDR3 spans 17 residues. The DNA of the CDR3 is TGTGCCAGCAGTTTATCCCTAAAAGGACATCCTACCTACGAGCAGTACTTC. Translated, it gives CASSLSLKGHPTYEQYF.

This chain joins TRBV7-9 and TRBJ2-5; D not certain. Germline loops: CDR1 SEHNR, CDR2 FQNEAQ (reference sequence). The CDR3 runs 13 residues. Trimming removed 9 bases at V and 0 bases at J, with 11 bases between. The DNA for the CDR3 is TGTGCCAGTTTGGCCATCAACCAAGAGACCCAGTACTTC. Its protein product is CASLAINQETQYF.

The rearrangement joins TRBV29-1 to TRBJ1-1; D is unclear. The CDR3 has 13 residues. The ends were cut back, 7 bases at V and 1 base at J, with 13 bases in the middle. Per germline, CDR1 SQVTM and CDR2 ANQGSEA. The DNA for the CDR3 is TGCAGCGCTACGCCAAACTGGAACACTGAAGCTTTCTTT. Its translation: CSATPNWNTEAFF.

This rearrangement joins TRBV6-1 to TRBJ1-3; no firm D call. The germline gives CDR1 MNHNS, CDR2 SASEGT. Trimming pared 5 bases from V and 0 bases from J, leaving 8 bases between. This CDR3 comprises 14 residues. The CDR3 loop reads CASSRENSGNTIYF. The DNA of the CDR3 is TGTGCCAGCAGTCGGGAAAACTCTGGAAACACCATATATTTT.

The chain uses TRBV19 and TRBJ2-7, with TRBD1 as a possible D gene (6 bases). The CDR3 is made up of 13 amino acids. V lost 6 bases, J lost 2 bases, and 11 bases lay in between. CDR1 and CDR2 (germline): LNHDA, SQIVND (reference sequence). This CDR3 is CASRKDSAYEQYF. The CDR3 DNA reads TGTGCCAGTAGGAAGGACAGTGCCTACGAGCAGTACTTC.

The chain has TRBV18 and TRBJ1-2; TRBD1 might be the D (6 bases). Germline CDR1 KGHSH, CDR2 LQKENI. V dropped 4 bases and J dropped 4 bases, with 16 bases sitting between them. The CDR3 totals 15 residues. The CDR3, as DNA: TGTGCCAGCTCACAGGGTGAAGGACAGCTCTATGGCTACACCTTC. Translating it yields CASSQGEGQLYGYTF.

V usage is TRBV7-2 and J usage is TRBJ1-1; tentatively, D is TRBD1 (5 bases). The length of the CDR3 is 14 residues. In germline, CDR1 is SGHTA, CDR2 FQGNSA. Between the trimmed V and J ends, which lost 1 base and 0 bases, there was a span of 6 bases. In DNA form, the CDR3 reads TGTGCCAGCAGCTTAGTAGGGGTGAACACTGAAGCTTTCTTT. It is translated as CASSLVGVNTEAFF.

V gene TRBV10-3 combines with J gene TRBJ1-6; D is uncertain. The germline V gene has CDR1 ENHRY and CDR2 SYGVKD. Trimming removed 2 bases from V and 8 bases from J, with 19 bases in between. The CDR3 spans 17 residues. This CDR3 is CAISESRGGGVDSPLHF. For the CDR3, the DNA is TGTGCCATCAGTGAGAGTCGGGGTGGTGGTGTGGATTCACCCCTCCACTTT.

The chain is built from TRBV6-5 and TRBJ2-7, with TRBD1 matching over 7 bases. The trim removed 0 bases at V and 0 bases at J, leaving 2 bases unmatched. The V gene's germline CDR1 is MNHEY and CDR2 SVGAGI. This CDR3 contains 15 residues. CDR3 residues: CASSYSGTVSYEQYF. DNA for the CDR3: TGTGCCAGCAGTTACTCTGGGACAGTCTCCTACGAGCAGTACTTC.

The rearrangement joins TRBV28 to TRBJ1-2, with D possibly being TRBD1 (5 bases). The CDR3 is 12 residues long. The germline V gene has CDR1 MDHEN and CDR2 SYDVKM. Trimming took 5 bases from V and 5 from J, leaving 9 bases between them. The CDR3 nucleotides are TGTGCCAGCAGTGGGGCACCTTATGGCTACACCTTC. Protein sequence: CASSGAPYGYTF.

The V gene is TRBV6-5, the J gene TRBJ1-6, with 7 positions matching TRBD1. There are 15 residues in the CDR3. J was trimmed by 7 bases and V by 4 bases; bases with no gene match: 7. CDR1 and CDR2 from the germline V gene are MNHEY and SVGAGI. The CDR3 DNA sequence: TGTGCCAGCAGTTCCACAGGGGATGGCAATTCACCCCTCCACTTT. Its translation: CASSSTGDGNSPLHF.

The chain combines TRBV4-3 with TRBJ1-2, with D possibly TRBD1 on 5 matching bases. Trimming removed 0 bases at V and 1 base at J, with 12 bases between. Germline-derived CDR1 and CDR2 are LGHNA and YSLEER. The CDR3 extends over 16 amino acids. The DNA for the CDR3 is TGCGCCAGCAGCCAAGATAGACGGCAGGGTAACTATGGCTACACCTTC. Its protein product is CASSQDRRQGNYGYTF.

This chain links TRBV6-5 with TRBJ2-5, with D tentatively TRBD2 (5 bases). The germline V and J ends were trimmed by 0 bases and 1 base, with 9 bases remaining between them. Per the germline V gene, CDR1 is MNHEY and CDR2 is SVGAGI. The CDR3 extends over 15 amino acids. CDR3 bases: TGTGCCAGCAGTTACTCGTTTACTAGCCAAGAGACCCAGTACTTC. Amino acid sequence: CASSYSFTSQETQYF.

This rearrangement joins TRBV28 to TRBJ1-1; 7 bases match TRBD1. This CDR3 is 12 amino acids long. The V gene's germline CDR1 is MDHEN and CDR2 SYDVKM. The ends lost 1 base at V and 11 bases at J; junction bases unmatched: 4. The CDR3 region is CASSLSKGAAFF. The CDR3 bases are TGTGCCAGCAGTTTATCGAAGGGGGCGGCTTTCTTT. Supplemented by reference TRBV28 and TRBJ1-1, the full variable domain reads DVKVTQSSRYLVKRTGEKVFLECVQDMDHENMFWYRQDPGLGLRLIYFSYDVKMKEKGDIPEGYSVSREKKERFSLILESASTNQTSMYLCASSLSKGAAFFGQGTRLTVV.

The V call is TRBV27, the J call TRBJ1-6; a weak D match, TRBD1 (5 bases). The germline V gene has CDR1 MNHEY and CDR2 SMNVEV (reference sequence). Trimming cost V 6 bases and J 5 bases, with 11 bases left between them. This CDR3 contains 14 residues. The CDR3 reads CASSVTVNNSPLHF. CDR3 coding DNA: TGTGCCAGCAGCGTGACAGTAAATAATTCACCCCTCCACTTT.

J is TRBJ1-1 and V is TRBV5-1; 10 bases agree with TRBD1. Germline V gene lookup returns CDR1 SGHRS and CDR2 YFSETQ. The CDR3 sequence is 14 residues long. The ends lost 1 base at V and 4 bases at J; junction bases unmatched: 1. Here the CDR3 reads CASSLRTGGTEAFF. CDR3 bases: TGCGCCAGCAGCTTGAGGACAGGGGGCACTGAAGCTTTCTTT.

V gene TRBV9 combines with J gene TRBJ1-1; TRBD1 is a possible D gene (5 bases). The CDR3 is 15 amino acids. Trimming cost V 4 bases and J 1 base, with 14 bases left between them. Germline CDR1 SGDLS, CDR2 YYNGEE. The DNA of the CDR3 is TGTGCCAGCAGCCCGCGTCGGGGGGGGAACACTGAAGCTTTCTTT. This codes for CASSPRRGGNTEAFF.

V and J are TRBV18 and TRBJ1-3, with TRBD1 as a possible D gene (5 bases). The CDR3 totals 13 residues. Trimming took 3 bases from V and 3 from J, leaving 6 bases between them. The germline V gene encodes CDR1 KGHSH and CDR2 LQKENI. CDR3 amino acids: CASSPQGGNTIYF. The DNA for the CDR3 is TGTGCCAGCTCACCCCAGGGTGGAAACACCATATATTTT.

The V gene is TRBV28, the J gene TRBJ1-5; the D gene is possibly TRBD1 (5 bases). CDR1 MDHEN and CDR2 SYDVKM come from the germline V gene. Trimming removed 4 bases at V and 7 bases at J, with 20 bases between. The CDR3 totals 16 residues. CDR3 region: CASSSPGGVRKQPQHF. Written as DNA, the CDR3 is TGTGCCAGCAGTTCACCGGGGGGGGTGAGGAAGCAGCCCCAGCATTTT. Combining the CDR3 with reference TRBV28 and TRBJ1-5 gives the whole variable domain DVKVTQSSRYLVKRTGEKVFLECVQDMDHENMFWYRQDPGLGLRLIYFSYDVKMKEKGDIPEGYSVSREKKERFSLILESASTNQTSMYLCASSSPGGVRKQPQHFGDGTRLSIL.

V is TRBV4-3 and J is TRBJ2-7, with TRBD1 matching 10 bases. Germline assignment: CDR1 LGHNA and CDR2 YSLEER. The V and J ends lost 4 bases and 6 bases, in that order; junction bases with no gene match: 12. CDR3 size: 16 residues. CDR3 residues: CASSPGTGEYIGEQYF. CDR3 sequence (DNA): TGCGCCAGCAGCCCGGGGACAGGGGAATACATTGGCGAGCAGTACTTC.

This chain joins TRBV30 and TRBJ1-1; no clear D gene. Trimming stripped 4 bases from V and 0 bases from J, with 18 bases between. Germline V gives CDR1 GTSNPN, CDR2 SVGIG (reference sequence). The CDR3 spans 16 residues. The CDR3 sequence is CAWTRDRTGVNTEAFF. In DNA, the CDR3 is TGTGCCTGGACCCGAGACCGCACGGGTGTGAACACTGAAGCTTTCTTT.

CDR3 sequence (DNA): TGTGCCAGCAGCGCGGGACAGATAATCAATCAGCCCCAGCATTTT. Its translation is CASSAGQIINQPQHF. This chain uses TRBV7-2 with TRBJ1-5; TRBD1 agrees at 7 bases. Germline CDR1 and CDR2: SGHTA and FQGNSA. Trimming removed 5 bases from V and 3 bases from J; junction bases left unmatched: 7. The CDR3 loop spans 15 amino acids.

This sequence joins TRBV7-9 and TRBJ2-7, with a weak D call TRBD1 (6 bases). The germline gives CDR1 SEHNR, CDR2 FQNEAQ (reference sequence). The CDR3 runs 14 residues. V lost 2 bases to trimming and J lost 4 bases, with 12 bases between them. The CDR3 protein is CASSLMAGAYEQYF. The CDR3, as DNA: TGTGCCAGCAGCTTAATGGCAGGGGCGTACGAGCAGTACTTC.